The rows below give T cell receptor beta chains drawn from one sample of a study of T cell responses to AZD1222 COVID-19 vaccine. Profiling relied on immunoSEQ multiplex PCR, and the TCRdb table lists in-frame clones only, not all of them. This sample carries more than 150,000 clones, more than 75% of them seen once, and the ten largest clones take approximately 0.98%. Sequenced material: peripheral blood, taken on day 0 of AZD1222 vaccination. These receptors were obtained from an adult in good health. Both conserved end residues are part of each CDR3. D genes are given only for firm matches. Not all rows give a size; the values are once, few, many and, for expanded clones, a class.

-,TRBJ1-6,TRBV2,-,TGTGCCAGCAGTGAAAGGCGGGATAATTCACCCCTCCACTTT,CASSERRDNSPLHF
-,TRBJ1-2,TRBV7-2,-,TGTGCCAGCAGCACATGGACCTCGGCGGCCTATGGCTACACCTTC,CASSTWTSAAYGYTF
-,TRBJ1-5,TRBV6-1,-,TGTGCCAGCAGTGAATATCTGGGTACAAATCAGCCCCAGCATTTT,CASSEYLGTNQPQHF
-,TRBJ1-1,TRBV12-3/TRBV12-4,-,TGTGCCAGCAGTTTATTCCAGGGCACTGAAGCTTTCTTT,CASSLFQGTEAFF
-,TRBJ1-1,TRBV6-1,-,TGTGCCAGCAGTGATCACAGGGTCGGGAGCACTGAAGCTTTCTTT,CASSDHRVGSTEAFF
-,TRBJ2-7,TRBV19,-,TGTGCCAGTAGCATAAAAGGACTTTCGTGGAACGAGCAGTACTTC,CASSIKGLSWNEQYF
-,TRBJ1-4,TRBV7-9,-,TGTGCCAGCAGCTTTGAACAGGCCGAAAAACTGTTTTTT,CASSFEQAEKLFF
TRBD1,TRBJ2-7,TRBV14,-,TGTGCCAGCAGCCACCGGGACAGACGGTACGAGCAGTACTTC,CASSHRDRRYEQYF
-,TRBJ1-1,TRBV19,-,TGTGCCAGTAGTTCCTTCTCGGGTCGGAACACTGAAGCTTTCTTT,CASSSFSGRNTEAFF
-,TRBJ1-2,TRBV7-2,-,TGTGCCAGCAGCCAGGTTCATCAGGGGAACTATGGCTACACCTTC,CASSQVHQGNYGYTF
TRBD1,TRBJ2-7,TRBV9,-,TGTGCCAGCAGCACGTCAGGGGGCCCCTACGAGCAGTACTTC,CASSTSGGPYEQYF
TRBD1,TRBJ1-1,TRBV6-5,-,TGTGCCGGGACAGGGTGGAGGCACACTGAAGCTTTCTTT,CAGTGWRHTEAFF
-,TRBJ1-2,TRBV19,once,TGTGCCAGTAGTGCGGCCTCGACACTCTATGGCTACACCTTC,CASSAASTLYGYTF
-,TRBJ1-1,TRBV7-9,-,TGTGCCAGCAGCTTCGAAGGGCCCCGCACTGAAGCTTTCTTT,CASSFEGPRTEAFF
TRBD2,TRBJ2-3,TRBV6-2/TRBV6-3,-,TGTGCCAGCAGTTACGGGGCTAGCGGAGCAGATACGCAGTATTTT,CASSYGASGADTQYF
-,TRBJ1-2,TRBV4-2,-,TGTGCCAGCAGCCAAGATTCCGGACCTAACTATGGCTACACCTTC,CASSQDSGPNYGYTF
TRBD2,TRBJ2-3,TRBV19,-,TGTGCCAGTAGTATAACCGGGACTAGCGGGAGCACAGATACGCAGTATTTT,CASSITGTSGSTDTQYF
TRBD1,TRBJ2-5,TRBV29-1,-,TGCAGCGGCCACGACAGGGGCCAGTCGGAGACCCAGTACTTC,CSGHDRGQSETQYF
TRBD1,TRBJ1-2,TRBV11-2,once,TGTGCCAGCAGCGTCGGGACAGGGATTTATGGCTACACCTTC,CASSVGTGIYGYTF
TRBD2,TRBJ2-7,TRBV24-1,once,TGTGCCACCAGTGATGAGACTAGCGGGGACTACGAGCAGTACTTC,CATSDETSGDYEQYF
-,TRBJ2-2,TRBV6-1,once,TGTGCCAGCAGTGGAATTCAGAGGCTCGGGACCGGGGAGCTGTTTTTT,CASSGIQRLGTGELFF
-,TRBJ1-6,TRBV3-1/TRBV3-2,once,TGTGCCAGCAGCCAAGGTTTTAGGGGAGCTTATCCCCACTTT,CASSQGFRGAYPHF
TRBD1,TRBJ1-6,TRBV11-2,-,TGTGCCAGCAAGACAGGGGGAGTTGTTTATAATTCACCCCTCCACTTT,CASKTGGVVYNSPLHF
-,TRBJ1-2,TRBV2,-,TGTGCCAGCCGGAGGGGTTATGGCTACACCTTC,CASRRGYGYTF
TRBD2,TRBJ2-7,TRBV14,-,TGTGCCAGCAGCCAGGAAGGACTAGCCTACGAGCAGTACTTC,CASSQEGLAYEQYF
-,TRBJ1-1,TRBV29-1,-,TGCAGCGTTGATCACACTGAAGCTTTCTTT,CSVDHTEAFF
-,TRBJ1-2,TRBV6-1,once,TGTGCCAGCAGGGAAGAGAGTCTGACCCCTAGCTACACCTTC,CASREESLTPSYTF
-,TRBJ1-5,TRBV4-2,-,TGTGCCAGCAGCCAAGGGGAGTCCGGCAATCAGCCCCAGCATTTT,CASSQGESGNQPQHF
-,TRBJ1-5,TRBV27,-,TGTGCCAGCAGTTTAGTCGGGGAGTATAGCAATCAGCCCCAGCATTTT,CASSLVGEYSNQPQHF
-,TRBJ2-1,TRBV28,once,TGTGCCAGCAGCTCCTACAATGAGCAGTTCTTC,CASSSYNEQFF
TRBD1,TRBJ2-7,TRBV19,-,TGTGCCAGCCAGGTCCAGGACAGGAAAACCTACGAGCAGTACTTC,CASQVQDRKTYEQYF
-,TRBJ2-2,TRBV6-5,-,TGTGCCAGCAGTTACAATTGGGGTGGCGGGGAGCTGTTTTTT,CASSYNWGGGELFF
TRBD2,TRBJ2-7,TRBV13,-,TGTGCCAGCAGCTTAGCGGGAGGGCTCTACGAGCAGTACTTC,CASSLAGGLYEQYF
TRBD2,TRBJ2-3,TRBV7-2,-,TGTGCCAGCAGCTCCACGGGGGGGCCTGGAGATACGCAGTATTTT,CASSSTGGPGDTQYF
-,TRBJ1-2,TRBV4-3,-,TGCGCCAGCAGCCAAGATCTCGATAGTAGTGGCTACACCTTC,CASSQDLDSSGYTF
-,TRBJ2-7,TRBV5-1,-,TGCGCCAGCAGGTCCGGGGATAGTTACGAGCAGTACTTC,CASRSGDSYEQYF
-,TRBJ2-1,TRBV20-1,-,TGCAGTGCTGGCGACAATGAGCAGTTCTTC,CSAGDNEQFF
TRBD1,TRBJ2-7,TRBV4-1,-,TGCGCCAGCAGCAAGGGGACAGGGGATTCCTACGAGCAGTACTTC,CASSKGTGDSYEQYF
TRBD1,TRBJ1-2,TRBV7-9,-,TGTGCCAGCAGCTTAGATGGGACAGGCCCCCTGACCTTC,CASSLDGTGPLTF
-,TRBJ1-6,TRBV10-1,-,TGCGCCAGCAGTGCCCGGGGGTCCGAAAGTTCACCCCTCCACTTT,CASSARGSESSPLHF
-,TRBJ2-5,TRBV10-3,-,TGTGCCATCACCCGTACCAGGGAAGAGACCCAGTACTTC,CAITRTREETQYF
TRBD1,TRBJ1-2,TRBV10-3,-,TGTGCCACTCAGACAGGGGATGATGGCTACACCTTC,CATQTGDDGYTF
-,TRBJ2-2,TRBV6-5,-,TGTGCCAGCCATGGGCGTCTTTCCACCGGGGAGCTGTTTTTT,CASHGRLSTGELFF
TRBD1,TRBJ1-6,TRBV6-1,once,TGTGCCAGCAGTGATTGGGCCCGACAGGGGTCTTCACCCCTCCACTTT,CASSDWARQGSSPLHF
TRBD1,TRBJ2-7,TRBV18,-,TGTGCCAGCTCAAATAAGGACAGGGCCTATTCCTACGAGCAGTACTTC,CASSNKDRAYSYEQYF
TRBD2,TRBJ2-5,TRBV4-1,-,TGCGCCAGCAGCCAAGGTCTAGCGGGAGTTTGGGGAGAGACCCAGTACTTC,CASSQGLAGVWGETQYF
TRBD1,TRBJ1-2,TRBV2,-,TGTGCCAGCAGTGAAGTCGGGACAGGGAGGGGCTACACCTTC,CASSEVGTGRGYTF
-,TRBJ1-3,TRBV2,-,TGTGCCAGCAGTGAAGCTCGACGAAGGGCAACTGGAAACACCATATATTTT,CASSEARRRATGNTIYF
TRBD1,TRBJ2-5,TRBV7-9,-,TGTGCCAGCAGCCCCGACAGGGGGTATGGGACCCAGTACTTC,CASSPDRGYGTQYF
TRBD2,TRBJ2-6,TRBV28,-,TGTGCCAGCAGCCCTAACGTAGCGGGGTTTTCTGGGGCCAACGTCCTGACTTTC,CASSPNVAGFSGANVLTF
-,TRBJ1-5,TRBV7-9,-,TGTGCCAGCAGCTTAGGGCTGGGTGATCAGCCCCAGCATTTT,CASSLGLGDQPQHF